A single sample is the source of the 13 T cell receptor beta chains below, sequenced in a study of blood T cell repertoires in COVID-19 (TCRdb year 2020). Library generation was performed with the immunoSEQ multiplex PCR assay. Not all clones reach the TCRdb copy of this immuneACCESS table, which keeps in-frame sequences only. Checked studies attribute under half of the gap to unresolved V genes and leave the rest unexplained. The sample yields approximately 35,000 clones; 85% to 90% were counted once. Of the sample, approximately 6.7% falls within the top ten clones. Sequenced material: peripheral blood. Receptors were obtained from a human donor in a cohort sampled during active COVID-19.

This sequence joins TRBV5-6 and TRBJ2-5; 11 nucleotides agree with TRBD1. The CDR3 consists of 15 residues. V shed 4 bases, J shed 0 bases, and the junction held 2 bases outside the gene matches. The germline V gene has CDR1 SGHDT and CDR2 YYEEEE. The CDR3 DNA is TGTGCCAGCAGCCCGGACAGGGGGCACCAAGAGACCCAGTACTTC. Translated: CASSPDRGHQETQYF.

CDR3 in amino acids: CATRGRQGAFTEAFF. The CDR3 bases are TGTGCCACCAGAGGTAGACAGGGGGCCTTTACTGAAGCTTTCTTT. The rearrangement links TRBV24-1 to TRBJ1-1; 10 bases are shared with TRBD1. With 7 bases clipped from V and 5 bases from J, the junction kept 9 bases outside the gene matches. CDR3 size: 15 residues. Germline CDR1 is KGHDR and CDR2 is SFDVKD.

With respect to this clone: Relative to the germline gene, one junction end is altered; a read error may explain this. The CDR3 here is CASSLISSEQYF. Here the CDR3 DNA reads TGCGCCAGCAGCTTAATTTCCTCCGAGCAGTACTTC. The chain is built from TRBV5-1 and TRBJ2-7; D not resolved. This CDR3 is built from 12 residues. CDR1 is SGHRS, CDR2 YFSETQ, per germline.

The chain joins TRBV5-1 to TRBJ2-7, with TRBD1 matching over 11 bases. CDR3 length: 15 amino acids. Germline CDR1 SGHRS, CDR2 YFSETQ. The V and J ends lost 0 bases and 6 bases, in that order; junction bases with no gene match: 5. CDR3 DNA: TGCGCCAGCAGCTTGGGGACAGGGGGCCCCCCCGAGCAGTACTTC. Translating it yields CASSLGTGGPPEQYF. Full variable domain (missing parts from reference TRBV5-1 and TRBJ2-7): KAGVTQTPRYLIKTRGQQVTLSCSPISGHRSVSWYQQTPGQGLQFLFEYFSETQRNKGNFPGRFSGRQFSNSRSEMNVSTLELGDSALYLCASSLGTGGPPEQYFGPGTRLTVT.

The V gene is TRBV19, the J gene TRBJ1-2; 8 nucleotides agree with TRBD1. Germline lookup yields CDR1 LNHDA and CDR2 SQIVND (reference sequence). V was pared by 7 bases and J by 7 bases, with 8 bases of the junction left unmatched. The CDR3 length is 13 residues. The CDR3 DNA follows: TGTGCCAGTACCGTGACAGGGGTTGGTGGCTACACCTTC. As protein: CASTVTGVGGYTF.

J is TRBJ2-3 and V is TRBV19; 7 bases fit TRBD2. The CDR3 runs to 15 residues. V lost 1 base, J lost 5 bases, and 6 bases stayed unmatched. Germline CDR1 and CDR2: LNHDA and SQIVND (reference sequence). The CDR3 DNA reads TGTGCCAGTAGTATAGCGGCGGGAGAGGAAGATACGCAGTATTTT. Translation gives CASSIAAGEEDTQYF.

The chain combines TRBV27 with TRBJ1-2; no firm D call. Trimming removed 6 bases at V and 7 bases at J, with 21 bases between. The length of the CDR3 is 15 residues. CDR1 is MNHEY and CDR2 is SMNVEV in the germline V gene (reference sequence). Written as DNA, the CDR3 is TGTGCCAGCAGCCGAACAACGGGAGCGACGGGTGGCTACACCTTC. Amino acids: CASSRTTGATGGYTF.

This clone was seen a handful of times. Other DNA sequences in this sample translate to the same CDR3. The V call is TRBV7-2, the J call TRBJ1-5; 8 nucleotides align to TRBD1. Germline V gene data show CDR1 as SGHTA and CDR2 as FQGNSA. The V gene end was trimmed by 3 bases and the J gene end by 2 bases; junction bases not matched to a gene: 0. CDR3 size: 14 residues. The CDR3 DNA is TGTGCCAGCAGCTTGGGACAGGGCAATCAGCCCCAGCATTTT. Protein sequence: CASSLGQGNQPQHF.

This clone occurred a few times. The chain links TRBV5-1 to TRBJ1-2; maybe TRBD1 (5 bases). Trimming removed 0 bases from V and 6 bases from J, with 6 bases in between. Germline V CDR1 and CDR2: SGHRS, YFSETQ. This CDR3 contains 12 residues. CDR3 sequence reads: CASSLVGHGYTF. Written as DNA, the CDR3 is TGCGCCAGCAGCTTGGTGGGGCATGGCTACACCTTC. Variable domain in full (rest from reference TRBV5-1 and TRBJ1-2): KAGVTQTPRYLIKTRGQQVTLSCSPISGHRSVSWYQQTPGQGLQFLFEYFSETQRNKGNFPGRFSGRQFSNSRSEMNVSTLELGDSALYLCASSLVGHGYTFGSGTRLTVV.

The chain carries TRBV12-2 and TRBJ1-5. TRBV12-2 is described as a pseudogene. The length of the CDR3 is 16 residues. CDR3 sequence (DNA): TGTGCAAGTCGCCTCGGGACTTTCGTGGGCAATCAGCCCCAGCATTTT. Translating gives CASRLGTFVGNQPQHF.

The V gene is TRBV7-9, the J gene TRBJ2-3, with 9 nucleotides matching TRBD1. This CDR3 region has 16 residues. Germline V gene lookup returns CDR1 SEHNR and CDR2 FQNEAQ (reference sequence). The ends lost 2 bases at V and 2 bases at J; junction bases unmatched: 5. The CDR3 loop reads CASSLFGQGTTDTQYF. The DNA for the CDR3 is TGTGCCAGCAGCTTATTTGGACAGGGGACCACAGATACGCAGTATTTT.

V and J are TRBV9 and TRBJ2-7; tentative D call: TRBD2 (5 bases). The CDR3 has 15 amino acids. The germline V gene encodes CDR1 SGDLS and CDR2 YYNGEE. The V end was cut by 0 bases, the J end by 6 bases, with 16 bases between. The CDR3 sequence: CASSVEGGDPTEQYF. The CDR3 DNA reads as TGTGCCAGCAGCGTAGAAGGAGGAGATCCTACCGAGCAGTACTTC.

This clone was counted once. The chain joins TRBV5-1 to TRBJ2-2; 7 bases fit TRBD1. Germline CDR1 and CDR2: SGHRS and YFSETQ. Trimming at V came to 4 bases and at J to 2 bases, leaving 2 bases not matched to a gene. The CDR3 runs to 14 residues. CDR3 in amino acids: CASSGTANTGELFF. CDR3 nucleotides: TGCGCCAGCAGCGGGACAGCAAACACCGGGGAGCTGTTTTTT.